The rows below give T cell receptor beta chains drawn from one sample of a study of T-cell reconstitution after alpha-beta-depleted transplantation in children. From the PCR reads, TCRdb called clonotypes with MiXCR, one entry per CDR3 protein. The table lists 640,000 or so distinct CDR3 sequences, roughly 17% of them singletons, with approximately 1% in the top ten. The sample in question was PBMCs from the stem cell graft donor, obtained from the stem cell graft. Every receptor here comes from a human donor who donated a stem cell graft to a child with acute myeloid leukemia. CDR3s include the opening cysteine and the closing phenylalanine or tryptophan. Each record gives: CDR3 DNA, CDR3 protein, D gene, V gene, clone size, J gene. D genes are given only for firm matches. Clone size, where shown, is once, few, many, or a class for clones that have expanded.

cdr3_nt: TGCAGTCATGCGAGGTCCTACAATGAGCAGTTCTTC; cdr3_aa: CSHARSYNEQFF; d_call: .; v_call: TRBV20-1; clone_size: many; j_call: TRBJ2-1
cdr3_nt: TGTGCCACCAGTGGTGGGGGGACTACCTACGAGCAGTACTTC; cdr3_aa: CATSGGGTTYEQYF; d_call: TRBD2; v_call: TRBV24-1; clone_size: .; j_call: TRBJ2-7
cdr3_nt: TGCAGTGTCCAAGACAGCGGGGGTTGGGATGGCTACACCTTC; cdr3_aa: CSVQDSGGWDGYTF; d_call: .; v_call: TRBV20-1; clone_size: many; j_call: TRBJ1-2
cdr3_nt: TGTGCCAGCAGTGAAGCAGGGCAGGGGGGCACTGAAGCTTTCTTT; cdr3_aa: CASSEAGQGGTEAFF; d_call: TRBD1; v_call: TRBV6-1; clone_size: .; j_call: TRBJ1-1
cdr3_nt: TGTGCCAGCAACCTAGGAGGACAGGGCCCCTACGAGCAGTACTTC; cdr3_aa: CASNLGGQGPYEQYF; d_call: TRBD1; v_call: TRBV7-9; clone_size: many; j_call: TRBJ2-7
cdr3_nt: TGTGCCAGCAGCCCCGCGGGCTACAATGAGCAGTTCTTC; cdr3_aa: CASSPAGYNEQFF; d_call: .; v_call: TRBV7-2; clone_size: many; j_call: TRBJ2-1
cdr3_nt: TGCGCCAGCAACAGGGGGATGAACACTGAAGCTTTCTTT; cdr3_aa: CASNRGMNTEAFF; d_call: TRBD1; v_call: TRBV5-1; clone_size: .; j_call: TRBJ1-1
cdr3_nt: TGCAGTGGGGAACAGGCGGGCACCGGGGAGCTGTTTTTT; cdr3_aa: CSGEQAGTGELFF; d_call: .; v_call: TRBV20-1; clone_size: .; j_call: TRBJ2-2
cdr3_nt: TGCAGTGCTAGACAGGGGGCGGGAACCGGGGAGCTGTTTTTT; cdr3_aa: CSARQGAGTGELFF; d_call: TRBD1; v_call: TRBV20-1; clone_size: many; j_call: TRBJ2-2
cdr3_nt: TGTGCCAGCAGCTCTCGGGGGGGACAAGATACGCAGTATTTT; cdr3_aa: CASSSRGGQDTQYF; d_call: TRBD2; v_call: TRBV7-6; clone_size: many; j_call: TRBJ2-3
cdr3_nt: TGTGCCACCAGTGAACTAGCGGGGGGGGGAAATGAGCAGTTCTTC; cdr3_aa: CATSELAGGGNEQFF; d_call: TRBD2; v_call: TRBV24-1; clone_size: few; j_call: TRBJ2-1
cdr3_nt: TGCAGTGCTCACGATATGGGACCGGGGGGCCCCACTGAAGCTTTCTTT; cdr3_aa: CSAHDMGPGGPTEAFF; d_call: .; v_call: TRBV20-1; clone_size: .; j_call: TRBJ1-1
cdr3_nt: TGCAGTGCTCAAAATGGCAGGGACATCGATCAGCCCCAGCATTTT; cdr3_aa: CSAQNGRDIDQPQHF; d_call: .; v_call: TRBV20-1; clone_size: many; j_call: TRBJ1-5
cdr3_nt: TGCAGTGCTAGAGGGGTCGAAGCTTTCTTT; cdr3_aa: CSARGVEAFF; d_call: .; v_call: TRBV20-1; clone_size: .; j_call: TRBJ1-1
cdr3_nt: TGCAGTGCTAGAGGATCAGCGTATCAGCCCCAGCATTTT; cdr3_aa: CSARGSAYQPQHF; d_call: .; v_call: TRBV20-1; clone_size: many; j_call: TRBJ1-5
cdr3_nt: TGTGCCAGCAGCTTTGGAGGTAGGGGCTACGAGCAGTACTTC; cdr3_aa: CASSFGGRGYEQYF; d_call: .; v_call: TRBV7-2; clone_size: many; j_call: TRBJ2-7
cdr3_nt: TGCGCCAGCAGCCCCGGGACAGGGGAGGAATTAGGTGGCTACACCTTC; cdr3_aa: CASSPGTGEELGGYTF; d_call: TRBD1; v_call: TRBV5-1; clone_size: .; j_call: TRBJ1-2
cdr3_nt: TGTGCCACCAGTGAAGACAGCCCCTCTGGGGCCAACGTCCTGACTTTC; cdr3_aa: CATSEDSPSGANVLTF; d_call: .; v_call: TRBV24-1; clone_size: few; j_call: TRBJ2-6
cdr3_nt: TGTGCCACCAGCTGGAACACCCCAGCATCTGGAAACACCATATATTTT; cdr3_aa: CATSWNTPASGNTIYF; d_call: .; v_call: TRBV15; clone_size: many; j_call: TRBJ1-3
cdr3_nt: TGTGCCAGCAGCCAAGAATACGGCGGGGGCAATCAGCCCCAGCATTTT; cdr3_aa: CASSQEYGGGNQPQHF; d_call: .; v_call: TRBV3-1; clone_size: once; j_call: TRBJ1-5
cdr3_nt: TGCAGTGCTACTTCCGGGACACCGAACACTGAAGCTTTCTTT; cdr3_aa: CSATSGTPNTEAFF; d_call: .; v_call: TRBV20-1; clone_size: many; j_call: TRBJ1-1
cdr3_nt: TGCAGTGTAGCGGAACAGGGGGGCTTAGGTGAGCAGTTCTTC; cdr3_aa: CSVAEQGGLGEQFF; d_call: TRBD1; v_call: TRBV20-1; clone_size: many; j_call: TRBJ2-1
cdr3_nt: TGTGCCAGCAGCCAAGGGGAGGGTGAGCAGTTCTTC; cdr3_aa: CASSQGEGEQFF; d_call: TRBD2; v_call: TRBV3-1; clone_size: few; j_call: TRBJ2-1
cdr3_nt: TGTGCCAGCAGCCACGGGACCGCTGAATACAATGAGCAGTTCTTC; cdr3_aa: CASSHGTAEYNEQFF; d_call: .; v_call: TRBV7-9; clone_size: .; j_call: TRBJ2-1
cdr3_nt: TGCAGTGCTAGAGATCTGACAGGGGCCGCTTATGGCTACACCTTC; cdr3_aa: CSARDLTGAAYGYTF; d_call: TRBD1; v_call: TRBV20-1; clone_size: many; j_call: TRBJ1-2
cdr3_nt: TGTGCCAGCAGTTTGGGGCAGGGCTTTTCACCCCTCCACTTT; cdr3_aa: CASSLGQGFSPLHF; d_call: .; v_call: TRBV12-3/TRBV12-4; clone_size: many; j_call: TRBJ1-6
cdr3_nt: TGCAGTGCTAGAGGTGACAGGCACTACGAGCAGTACTTC; cdr3_aa: CSARGDRHYEQYF; d_call: .; v_call: TRBV20-1; clone_size: many; j_call: TRBJ2-7
cdr3_nt: TGTGCCAGCAGCCGACCCGGGACAGTGAACACCGGGGAGCTGTTTTTT; cdr3_aa: CASSRPGTVNTGELFF; d_call: TRBD1; v_call: TRBV11-2; clone_size: few; j_call: TRBJ2-2
cdr3_nt: TGCAGTGCTAGTGGGGCTCAGCCCCAGCATTTT; cdr3_aa: CSASGAQPQHF; d_call: .; v_call: TRBV20-1; clone_size: many; j_call: TRBJ1-5
cdr3_nt: TGTGCCAGCAGCTTAGTAGTGGGGCTAATTAAGGGCAGGGGCAACATTCAGTACTTC; cdr3_aa: CASSLVVGLIKGRGNIQYF; d_call: .; v_call: TRBV11-2; clone_size: few; j_call: TRBJ2-4
cdr3_nt: TGCAGTGCTAGAGACATATTGGGGGGGGCGAACACTGAAGCTTTCTTT; cdr3_aa: CSARDILGGANTEAFF; d_call: .; v_call: TRBV20-1; clone_size: .; j_call: TRBJ1-1
cdr3_nt: TGCGCCAGCAGCCCCTCAGGGAGGACCCTCTCCTACGAGCAGTACTTC; cdr3_aa: CASSPSGRTLSYEQYF; d_call: .; v_call: TRBV5-1; clone_size: few; j_call: TRBJ2-7
cdr3_nt: TGTGCCAGCAGCCAAGAAAGGGGATCCGGGGCCAACGTCCTGACTTTC; cdr3_aa: CASSQERGSGANVLTF; d_call: .; v_call: TRBV4-2; clone_size: few; j_call: TRBJ2-6
cdr3_nt: TGTGCCAGCAGTGGTCTTAAGGACGGGAGCTCCTACAATGAGCAGTTCTTC; cdr3_aa: CASSGLKDGSSYNEQFF; d_call: .; v_call: TRBV2; clone_size: .; j_call: TRBJ2-1
cdr3_nt: TGCAGCGTTGAAGAATCACAGGGGGGGTGGGACACTGAAGCTTTCTTT; cdr3_aa: CSVEESQGGWDTEAFF; d_call: TRBD1; v_call: TRBV29-1; clone_size: many; j_call: TRBJ1-1
cdr3_nt: TGTGCCAGCAGCTTAGGGGCAGGGAACATTCAGTACTTC; cdr3_aa: CASSLGAGNIQYF; d_call: .; v_call: TRBV7-2; clone_size: many; j_call: TRBJ2-4
cdr3_nt: TGTGCCAGCTCACTCTATACAGGGAACACCGGGGAGCTGTTTTTT; cdr3_aa: CASSLYTGNTGELFF; d_call: .; v_call: TRBV18; clone_size: few; j_call: TRBJ2-2
cdr3_nt: TGTGCCACCAGCAGAGATCGAATCTCTGGAAACACCATATATTTT; cdr3_aa: CATSRDRISGNTIYF; d_call: .; v_call: TRBV15; clone_size: .; j_call: TRBJ1-3